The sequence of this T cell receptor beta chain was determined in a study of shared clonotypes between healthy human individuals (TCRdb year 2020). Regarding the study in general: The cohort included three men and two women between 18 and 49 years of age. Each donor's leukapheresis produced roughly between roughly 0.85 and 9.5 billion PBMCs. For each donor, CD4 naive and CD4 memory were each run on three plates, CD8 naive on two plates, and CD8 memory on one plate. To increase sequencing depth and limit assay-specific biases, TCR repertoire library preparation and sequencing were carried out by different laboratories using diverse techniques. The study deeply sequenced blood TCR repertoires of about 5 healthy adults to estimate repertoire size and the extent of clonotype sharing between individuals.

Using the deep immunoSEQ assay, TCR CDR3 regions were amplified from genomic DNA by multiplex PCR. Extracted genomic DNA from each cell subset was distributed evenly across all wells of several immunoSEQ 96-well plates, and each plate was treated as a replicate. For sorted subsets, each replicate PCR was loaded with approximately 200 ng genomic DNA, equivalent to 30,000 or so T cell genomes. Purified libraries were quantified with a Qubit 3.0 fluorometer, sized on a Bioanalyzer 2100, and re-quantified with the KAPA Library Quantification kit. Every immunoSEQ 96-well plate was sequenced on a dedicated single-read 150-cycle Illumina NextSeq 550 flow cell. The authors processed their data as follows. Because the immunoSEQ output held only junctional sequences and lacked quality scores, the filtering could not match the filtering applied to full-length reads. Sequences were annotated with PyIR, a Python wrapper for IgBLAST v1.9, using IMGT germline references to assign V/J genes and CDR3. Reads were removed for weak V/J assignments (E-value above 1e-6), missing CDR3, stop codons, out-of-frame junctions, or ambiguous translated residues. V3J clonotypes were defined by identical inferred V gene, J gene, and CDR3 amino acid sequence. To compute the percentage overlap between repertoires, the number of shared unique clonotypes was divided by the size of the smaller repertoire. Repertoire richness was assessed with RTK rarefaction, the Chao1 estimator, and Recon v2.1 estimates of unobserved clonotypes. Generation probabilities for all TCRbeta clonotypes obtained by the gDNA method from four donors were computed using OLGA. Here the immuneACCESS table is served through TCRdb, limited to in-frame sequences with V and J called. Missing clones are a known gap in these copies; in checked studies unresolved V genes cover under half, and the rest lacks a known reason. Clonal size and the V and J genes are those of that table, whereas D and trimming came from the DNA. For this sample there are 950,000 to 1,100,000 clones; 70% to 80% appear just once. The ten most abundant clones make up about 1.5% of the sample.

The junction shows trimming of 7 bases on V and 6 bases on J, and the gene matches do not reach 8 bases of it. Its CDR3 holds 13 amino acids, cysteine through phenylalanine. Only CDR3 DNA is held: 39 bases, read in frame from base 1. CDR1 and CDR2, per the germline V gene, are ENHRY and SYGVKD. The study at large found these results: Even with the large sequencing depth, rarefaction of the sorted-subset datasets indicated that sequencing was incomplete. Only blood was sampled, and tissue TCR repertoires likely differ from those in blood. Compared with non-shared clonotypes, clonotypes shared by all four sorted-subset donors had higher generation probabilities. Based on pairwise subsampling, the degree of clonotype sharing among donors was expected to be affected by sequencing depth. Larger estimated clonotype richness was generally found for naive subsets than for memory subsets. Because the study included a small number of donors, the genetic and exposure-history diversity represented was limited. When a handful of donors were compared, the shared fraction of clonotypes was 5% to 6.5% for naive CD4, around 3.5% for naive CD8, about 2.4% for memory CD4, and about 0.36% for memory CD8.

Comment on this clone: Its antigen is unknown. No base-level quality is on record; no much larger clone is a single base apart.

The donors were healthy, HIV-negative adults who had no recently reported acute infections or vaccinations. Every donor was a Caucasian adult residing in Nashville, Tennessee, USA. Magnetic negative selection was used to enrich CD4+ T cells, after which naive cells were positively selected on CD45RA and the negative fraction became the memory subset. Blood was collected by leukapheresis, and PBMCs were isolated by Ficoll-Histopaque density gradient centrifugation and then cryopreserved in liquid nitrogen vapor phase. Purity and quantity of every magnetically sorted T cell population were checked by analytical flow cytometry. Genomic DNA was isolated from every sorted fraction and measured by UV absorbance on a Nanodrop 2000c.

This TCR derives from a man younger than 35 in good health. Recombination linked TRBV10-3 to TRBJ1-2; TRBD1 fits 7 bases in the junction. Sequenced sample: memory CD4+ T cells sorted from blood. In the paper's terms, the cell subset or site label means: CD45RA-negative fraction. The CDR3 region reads CAIMTGSYDGYTF. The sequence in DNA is TGTGCCATCATGACAGGGTCCTACGATGGCTACACCTTC.